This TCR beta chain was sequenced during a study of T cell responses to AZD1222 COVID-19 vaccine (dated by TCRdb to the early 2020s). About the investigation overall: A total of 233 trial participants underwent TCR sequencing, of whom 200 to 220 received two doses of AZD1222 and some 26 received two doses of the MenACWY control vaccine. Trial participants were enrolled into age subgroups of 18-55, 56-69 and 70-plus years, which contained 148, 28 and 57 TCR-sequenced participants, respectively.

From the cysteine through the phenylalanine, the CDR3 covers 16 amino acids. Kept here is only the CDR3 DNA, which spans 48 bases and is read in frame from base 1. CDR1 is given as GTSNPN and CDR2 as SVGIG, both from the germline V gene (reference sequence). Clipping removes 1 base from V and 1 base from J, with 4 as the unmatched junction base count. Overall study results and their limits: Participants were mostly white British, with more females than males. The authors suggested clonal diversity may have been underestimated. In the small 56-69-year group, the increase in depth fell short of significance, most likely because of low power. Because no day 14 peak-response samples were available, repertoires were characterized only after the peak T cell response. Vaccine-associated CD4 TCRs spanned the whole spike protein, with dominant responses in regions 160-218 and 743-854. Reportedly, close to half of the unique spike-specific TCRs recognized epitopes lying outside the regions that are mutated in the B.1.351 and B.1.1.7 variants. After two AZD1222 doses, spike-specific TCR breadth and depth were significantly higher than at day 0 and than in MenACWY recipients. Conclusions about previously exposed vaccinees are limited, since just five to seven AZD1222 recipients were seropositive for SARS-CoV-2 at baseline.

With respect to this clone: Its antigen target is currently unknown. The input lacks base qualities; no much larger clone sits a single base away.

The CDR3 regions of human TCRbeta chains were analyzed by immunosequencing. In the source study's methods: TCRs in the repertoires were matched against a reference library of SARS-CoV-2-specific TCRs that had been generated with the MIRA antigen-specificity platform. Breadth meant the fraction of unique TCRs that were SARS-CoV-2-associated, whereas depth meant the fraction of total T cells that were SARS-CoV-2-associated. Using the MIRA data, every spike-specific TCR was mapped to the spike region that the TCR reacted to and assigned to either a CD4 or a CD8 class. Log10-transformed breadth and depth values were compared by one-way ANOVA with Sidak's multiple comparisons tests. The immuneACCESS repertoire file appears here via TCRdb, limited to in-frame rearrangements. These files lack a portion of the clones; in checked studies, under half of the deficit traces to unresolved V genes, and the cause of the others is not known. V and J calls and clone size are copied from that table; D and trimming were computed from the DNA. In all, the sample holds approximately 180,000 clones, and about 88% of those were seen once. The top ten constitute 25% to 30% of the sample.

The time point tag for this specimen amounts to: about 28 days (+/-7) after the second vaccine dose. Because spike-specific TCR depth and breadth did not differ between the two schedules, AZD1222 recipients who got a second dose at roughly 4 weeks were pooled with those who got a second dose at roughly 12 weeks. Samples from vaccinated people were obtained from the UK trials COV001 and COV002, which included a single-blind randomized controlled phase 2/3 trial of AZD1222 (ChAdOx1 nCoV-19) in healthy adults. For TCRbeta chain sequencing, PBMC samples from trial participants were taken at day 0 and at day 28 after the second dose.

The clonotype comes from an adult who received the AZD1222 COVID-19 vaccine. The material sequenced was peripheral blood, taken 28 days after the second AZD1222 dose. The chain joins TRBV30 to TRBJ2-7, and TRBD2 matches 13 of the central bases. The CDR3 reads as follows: CAWSEKTSGRSYEQYF. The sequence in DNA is TGTGCCTGGAGTGAAAAGACTAGCGGGAGGTCCTACGAGCAGTACTTC.